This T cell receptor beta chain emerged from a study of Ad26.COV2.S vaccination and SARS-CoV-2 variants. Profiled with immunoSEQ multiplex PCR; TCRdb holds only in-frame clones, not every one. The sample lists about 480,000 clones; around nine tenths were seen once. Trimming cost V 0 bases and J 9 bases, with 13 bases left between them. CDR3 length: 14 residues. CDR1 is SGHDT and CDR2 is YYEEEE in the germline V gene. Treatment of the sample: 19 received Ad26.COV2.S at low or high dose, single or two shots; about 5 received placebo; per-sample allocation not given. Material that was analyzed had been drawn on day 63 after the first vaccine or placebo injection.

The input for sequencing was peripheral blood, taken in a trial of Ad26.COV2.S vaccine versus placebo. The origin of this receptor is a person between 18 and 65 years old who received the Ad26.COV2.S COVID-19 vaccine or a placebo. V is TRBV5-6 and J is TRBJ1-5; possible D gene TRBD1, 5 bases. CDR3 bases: TGTGCCAGCAGCTTGGCGGGGGGTCAAGGGCCCCAGCATTTT. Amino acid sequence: CASSLAGGQGPQHF.